The sequence of this T cell receptor (beta chain) was determined in a study of regulatory T cells in long-lasting Graves disease. The CDR3 runs to 15 residues. V dropped 11 bases and J dropped 0 bases, with 17 bases sitting between them. Germline CDR1 and CDR2: MNHNS and SASEGT. Researchers made TCR beta libraries by using iRepertoire HTBI primers and running Arm-PCR on CDR3 regions. Each CDR3 protein gets one entry after TCRdb re-called the multiplex PCR reads with MiXCR. Of some 600,000 distinct CDR3 sequences listed, 15% to 20% were seen once; the top ten hold approximately 12%. Time point: newly diagnosed GD, antithyroid drugs for less than 3 months. There was RNA extracted from PBMCs, and the TCR library was made from it. These data also formed part of another study, on T cells in Graves' hyperthyroidism and ophthalmopathy.

The rearrangement uses TRBV6-1 and TRBJ1-5; D is possibly TRBD1 (5 bases). This clonotype originated in a man aged 18 to 30 with Graves disease. The sequences come from peripheral blood mononuclear cells (PBMCs), collected at new diagnosis, from a patient treated with antithyroid drugs. The CDR3 region has the DNA TGTGCCCCCACGAACCAGGGTAATAGCAATCAGCCCCAGCATTTT. The encoded protein is CAPTNQGNSNQPQHF.